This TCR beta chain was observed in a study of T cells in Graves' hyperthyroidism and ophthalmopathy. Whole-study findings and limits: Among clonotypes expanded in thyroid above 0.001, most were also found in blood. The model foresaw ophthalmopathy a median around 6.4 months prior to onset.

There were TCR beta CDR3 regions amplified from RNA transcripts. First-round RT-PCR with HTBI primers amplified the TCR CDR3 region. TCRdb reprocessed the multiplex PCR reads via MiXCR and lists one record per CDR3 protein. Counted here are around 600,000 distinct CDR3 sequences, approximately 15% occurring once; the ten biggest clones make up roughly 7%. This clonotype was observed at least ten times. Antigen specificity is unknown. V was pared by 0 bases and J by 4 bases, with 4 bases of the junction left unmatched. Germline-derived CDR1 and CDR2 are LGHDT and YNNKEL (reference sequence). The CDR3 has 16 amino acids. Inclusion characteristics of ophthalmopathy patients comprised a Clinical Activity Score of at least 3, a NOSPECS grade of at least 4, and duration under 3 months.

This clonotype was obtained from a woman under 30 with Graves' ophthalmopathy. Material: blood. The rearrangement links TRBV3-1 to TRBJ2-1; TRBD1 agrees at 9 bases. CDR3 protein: CASSQDRTGVYNEQFF. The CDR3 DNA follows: TGTGCCAGCAGCCAAGATCGGACAGGGGTTTACAATGAGCAGTTCTTC.